This is a list of T cell receptor beta chains from one sample in a study of T cell responses to AZD1222 COVID-19 vaccine. Using immunoSEQ multiplex PCR, the repertoire was profiled, and TCRdb retains in-frame clones only, with some absent. The table shows around 130,000 clones, with approximately 88% occurring only once. Material: peripheral blood, obtained on day 0 of MenACWY control vaccination. These receptors were collected from an adult in good health. Each CDR3 is given with its conserved first and last residue. Fields, in order: clone size, J gene, V gene, D gene, CDR3 DNA, CDR3 protein. A D gene is named only where the DNA matches it firmly. The size entry is marked missing in some rows and otherwise reads once, few, many or a size class.

>NA|TRBJ2-7|TRBV5-1|NA
TGCGCCAGCAGCTTGACTAGCCACGAGCAGTACTTC
CASSLTSHEQYF
>NA|TRBJ2-7|TRBV14|NA
TGTGCCAGCAGCCTCGGACAGTTCTCCTACGAGCAGTACTTC
CASSLGQFSYEQYF
>few|TRBJ1-1|TRBV29-1|NA
TGCAGCGTTCGACAGGAGAACACTGAAGCTTTCTTT
CSVRQENTEAFF
>once|TRBJ2-1|TRBV3-1/TRBV3-2|NA
TGTGCCAGCAGCCCCTTGGGCGGGGTGCCACATGAGCAGTTCTTC
CASSPLGGVPHEQFF
>NA|TRBJ2-1|TRBV9|TRBD2
TGTGCCAGCAGCCCACGGAGTAGCGGGAGCAATGAGCAGTTCTTC
CASSPRSSGSNEQFF
>NA|TRBJ2-7|TRBV2|NA
TGTGCCAGTCGAGCGGTGTCCTACGAGCAGTACTTC
CASRAVSYEQYF
>few|TRBJ1-4|TRBV5-5|NA
TGTGCCAGCAGCTTGTTGTCGGGGGAAAAACTGTTTTTT
CASSLLSGEKLFF
>many|TRBJ1-1|TRBV5-3|TRBD1
TGTGCCAGAAGTTTGGACAGGGAAGGAATCGAAGCTTTCTTT
CARSLDREGIEAFF
>once|TRBJ1-2|TRBV18|TRBD1
TGTGCCAGCTCAGAACCTCCCCCCGGGACAGGGTTTTATGGCTACACCTTC
CASSEPPPGTGFYGYTF
>NA|TRBJ1-2|TRBV12-3/TRBV12-4|NA
TGTGCCAGCAGTTTCTCGGGGGTTGGCTACACCTTC
CASSFSGVGYTF
>once|TRBJ2-1|TRBV10-1|NA
TGCGCCAGCAGCAGCGACACAGACAATGAGCAGTTCTTC
CASSSDTDNEQFF
>few|TRBJ1-1|TRBV7-9|NA
TGTGCCAGCAGCTTATCCGTTAACACTGAAGCTTTCTTT
CASSLSVNTEAFF
>NA|TRBJ2-2|TRBV12-3/TRBV12-4|NA
TGTGCCAGCAGTTACCGGATCACCGGGGAGCTGTTTTTT
CASSYRITGELFF
>NA|TRBJ1-6|TRBV30|NA
TGTGCCTGGAGCGAAGATGGCAGGGGAAATTCACCCCTCCACTTT
CAWSEDGRGNSPLHF
>NA|TRBJ1-1|TRBV28|TRBD1
TGTGCCAGCAGTCCCCGACAGGGAGGGAACACTGAAGCTTTCTTT
CASSPRQGGNTEAFF
>NA|TRBJ2-7|TRBV29-1|TRBD2
TGCAGCGTCGCAGGACTAGCGAGCCACGAGCAGTACTTC
CSVAGLASHEQYF
>NA|TRBJ1-5|TRBV7-2|NA
TGTGCCAGCAGCCCCTGGGGAGATAGCAATCAGCCCCAGCATTTT
CASSPWGDSNQPQHF
>NA|TRBJ1-1|TRBV19|NA
TGTGCCAGTAGTATCCCTCAATTGAACACTGAAGCTTTCTTT
CASSIPQLNTEAFF
>NA|TRBJ1-6|TRBV19|NA
TGTGCCAGTAGTATTTTGGGGGCGAATTCACCCCTCCACTTT
CASSILGANSPLHF
>few|TRBJ1-1|TRBV6-5|TRBD1
TGTGCCAGCAGTTATTCCCACAGGGGGAACACTGAAGCTTTCTTT
CASSYSHRGNTEAFF
>NA|TRBJ2-1|TRBV6-6|TRBD2
TGTGCCAGCAGTTACGGGCGGGAGAAGCAGTTCTTC
CASSYGREKQFF
>NA|TRBJ1-1|TRBV5-5|NA
TGTGCCAGCAGCTTGTCAGCCATGAACACTGAAGCTTTCTTT
CASSLSAMNTEAFF
>NA|TRBJ1-3|TRBV5-4|NA
TGTGCCAGCAGCTTGTCCCCCTTCAGGGAGGGGAGAAACACCATATATTTT
CASSLSPFREGRNTIYF
>NA|TRBJ1-2|TRBV5-6|TRBD1
TGTGCCAGCAGAGCCGGGACAGGGCCCTGGAAGGGGGGCTACACCTTC
CASRAGTGPWKGGYTF
>NA|TRBJ2-2|TRBV18|NA
TGTGCCAGCTCAACCGGGACAAGCACCGGGGAGCTGTTTTTT
CASSTGTSTGELFF
>NA|TRBJ2-7|TRBV7-9|NA
TGTGCCAGCAGCTTGACTAGTACGTACGAGCAGTACTTC
CASSLTSTYEQYF
>NA|TRBJ1-2|TRBV13|NA
TGTGCCAGCAGCTCCTCCCTATATGGCTACACCTTC
CASSSSLYGYTF
>once|TRBJ2-7|TRBV7-9|NA
TGTGCCAGCAGCCCACCGGGTTTGTCGGGCTTGTACGAGCAGTACTTC
CASSPPGLSGLYEQYF
>NA|TRBJ2-2|TRBV28|NA
TGTGCCAGCTGGTGGCGGGGAACCGGGGAGCTGTTTTTT
CASWWRGTGELFF
>NA|TRBJ1-2|TRBV6-5|NA
TGTGCCAGCAGCCGGCAGCAGTCCTATGGCTACACCTTC
CASSRQQSYGYTF
>NA|TRBJ2-1|TRBV5-8|NA
TGTGCCAGCAGCTTAGGGGCCAGCGGGTGGCAGTTCTTC
CASSLGASGWQFF
>NA|TRBJ2-7|TRBV7-9|NA
TGTGCCAGCACCAAGCTCCTGGCGGGATTAAGCTCCTACGAGCAGTACTTC
CASTKLLAGLSSYEQYF
>NA|TRBJ1-2|TRBV4-1|TRBD1
TGCGCCAGCAGCCTCGGACAGGGACCCTATGGCTACACCTTC
CASSLGQGPYGYTF
>NA|TRBJ2-1|TRBV9|TRBD2
TGTGCCAGCAGCGTAACTAGCGCGAATGAGCAGTTCTTC
CASSVTSANEQFF
>NA|TRBJ1-3|TRBV28|TRBD1
TGTGCCAGCAGTTCCCGGACAGGGAAAAACACCATATATTTT
CASSSRTGKNTIYF
>NA|TRBJ1-2|TRBV6-6|TRBD1
TGTGCCAGCAGTGGAGGGACAGGCACTCCGCTATGGGGCTACACCTTC
CASSGGTGTPLWGYTF
>NA|TRBJ2-1|TRBV5-4|NA
TGTGCCAGCAGCTCTCAGGTAATAAGAAATAATGAGCAGTTCTTC
CASSSQVIRNNEQFF
>NA|TRBJ2-1|TRBV18|NA
TGTGCCAGCTCACCAGACGGCGTCTACAATGAGCAGTTCTTC
CASSPDGVYNEQFF
>NA|TRBJ2-1|TRBV18|NA
TGTGCCAGCTCACCACCGACGGGGTGGAATGAGCAGTTCTTC
CASSPPTGWNEQFF
>NA|TRBJ1-3|TRBV15|NA
TGTGCCACCAGCGCCTCGAGGACGGGAAACACCATATATTTT
CATSASRTGNTIYF
>NA|TRBJ2-7|TRBV4-1|TRBD2
TGCGCCAGCAGCCAAGAACTAGCGGGAACCTACGAGCAGTACTTC
CASSQELAGTYEQYF
>NA|TRBJ1-3|TRBV10-1|NA
TGCGCCAGCAGTTTAAACTCTGGAAACACCATATATTTT
CASSLNSGNTIYF
>NA|TRBJ2-1|TRBV30|NA
TGTGCGCATGGGGCAGGGTACTCGGTGAGGAATGAGCAGTTCTTC
CAHGAGYSVRNEQFF
>once|TRBJ2-2|TRBV2|NA
TGTGCCAGCAGTGAAGATGGGGGTGACACCGGGGAGCTGTTTTTT
CASSEDGGDTGELFF
>once|TRBJ1-1|TRBV7-8|NA
TGTGCCAGCAGCTTAGTAGGGAACACTGAAGCTTTCTTT
CASSLVGNTEAFF
>once|TRBJ2-2|TRBV7-6|TRBD2
TGTGCCAGCAGCCCGAGCGGGGGGGTAGGCACCGGGGAGCTGTTTTTT
CASSPSGGVGTGELFF
>NA|TRBJ2-1|TRBV7-3|TRBD2
TGTGCCAGCAACTCTAGGACTAGCGGGTCCTACAATGAGCAGTTCTTC
CASNSRTSGSYNEQFF
>once|TRBJ1-4|TRBV5-1|NA
TGCGCCAGCAGCTTGGCAGGCGGGGCGGGTGAAAAACTGTTTTTT
CASSLAGGAGEKLFF
>NA|TRBJ2-3|TRBV19|NA
TGTGCCAGTAGTATCACCCTTGGCGGGGTTAGCACAGATACGCAGTATTTT
CASSITLGGVSTDTQYF
>NA|TRBJ1-1|TRBV5-1|NA
TGCGCCAGCAGCCCCGACGGGAACACTGAAGCTTTCTTT
CASSPDGNTEAFF
>NA|TRBJ1-6|TRBV5-4|TRBD1
TGTGCCAGCAGCTTGGCCGGGACAGATAATTCACCCCTCCACTTT
CASSLAGTDNSPLHF
>NA|TRBJ1-1|TRBV30|NA
TGTGCCTGGAGTGTAGGTAGGAACACTGAAGCTTTCTTT
CAWSVGRNTEAFF